Listed below are T cell receptor beta chains from one sample, sequenced in a study of shared clonotypes between healthy human individuals. Method: immunoSEQ multiplex PCR; TCRdb's copy keeps in-frame clones and lacks some. This sample carries about 1 million clones, roughly 70% of them seen once, and the ten largest clones take roughly 1.5%. Sequenced input: memory CD4+ T cells sorted from blood. These receptors originate from a man between 18 and 29 years old in good health. The CDR3 runs from the conserved cysteine through the conserved F or W.

j_call: TRBJ1-5
v_call: TRBV11-2
cdr3_aa: CASSLGRSLNQPQHF

j_call: TRBJ2-2
v_call: TRBV29-1
cdr3_aa: CSVGVAGRHTGELFF

j_call: TRBJ2-3
v_call: TRBV11-3
cdr3_aa: CASSPGLAGLTDTQYF

j_call: TRBJ2-1
v_call: TRBV6-5
cdr3_aa: CASSWGSPVDNEQFF

j_call: TRBJ2-1
v_call: TRBV5-1
cdr3_aa: CASTLPSGNNNEQFF

j_call: TRBJ1-4
v_call: TRBV5-1
cdr3_aa: CASSLEGQEELFF

j_call: TRBJ2-1
v_call: TRBV7-9
cdr3_aa: CASSPGPLSYNEQFF

j_call: TRBJ2-7
v_call: TRBV19
cdr3_aa: CASSKAYTGEQQYF

j_call: TRBJ2-1
v_call: TRBV4-2
cdr3_aa: CASSQAGGVAYNEQFF

j_call: TRBJ1-1
v_call: TRBV18
cdr3_aa: CASSPSGKGPDTEAFF

j_call: TRBJ2-5
v_call: TRBV4-2
cdr3_aa: CASSQEVSREAGGRETQYF

j_call: TRBJ2-5
v_call: TRBV5-4
cdr3_aa: CASARREQETQYF

j_call: TRBJ2-3
v_call: TRBV7-3
cdr3_aa: CASSNVAGGMSDTQYF

j_call: TRBJ2-5
v_call: TRBV7-8
cdr3_aa: CASSPSGSQETQYF

j_call: TRBJ1-5
v_call: TRBV19
cdr3_aa: CASSTSGTGEQPQHF

j_call: TRBJ1-6
v_call: TRBV28
cdr3_aa: CASSPISQLSAQYNSPLHF

j_call: TRBJ1-1
v_call: TRBV7-2
cdr3_aa: CASSPSGQAQEVAFF

j_call: TRBJ1-6
v_call: TRBV9
cdr3_aa: CASSEGQLKPNSPLHF

j_call: TRBJ1-1
v_call: TRBV7-2
cdr3_aa: CASSLGGEGTEAFF

j_call: TRBJ2-7
v_call: TRBV7-9
cdr3_aa: CASSLTPGQGYEQYF

j_call: TRBJ2-7
v_call: TRBV7-9
cdr3_aa: CASSSNRGEFYEQYF

j_call: TRBJ1-5
v_call: TRBV19
cdr3_aa: CASSRGRQGGQPQHF

j_call: TRBJ1-1
v_call: TRBV19
cdr3_aa: CASSGSLNTEAFF

j_call: TRBJ1-1
v_call: TRBV18
cdr3_aa: CASSRTLDTEAFF

j_call: TRBJ1-5
v_call: TRBV30
cdr3_aa: CAWTSGAGQPQHF

j_call: TRBJ1-4
v_call: TRBV5-6
cdr3_aa: CASSLQGATNEKLFF

j_call: TRBJ2-7
v_call: TRBV28
cdr3_aa: CASNTPGQGSYEQYF